The 12 T cell receptor beta chains in this list originate from one sample, sequenced in a study of cytomegalovirus exposure and HLA in healthy donors. Amplification used 60 Vbeta primers and 13 Jbeta primers. Clones were read by immunoSEQ multiplex PCR, and TCRdb kept only the in-frame ones, dropping some. The table records 140,000 or so clones, 80% to 90% of them present only once. Sequencing was carried out using PBMCs. The receptors come from a woman aged 40 to 49 in good health and CMV-seropositive.

This clone was picked up a small number of times. The chain joins TRBV7-9 to TRBJ1-4; D is perhaps TRBD1 (6 bases). This CDR3 has 16 amino acids. V lost 2 bases, J lost 6 bases, and 16 bases lay in between. Germline lookup yields CDR1 SEHNR and CDR2 FQNEAQ (reference sequence). The CDR3 sequence is CASSLKAAGEDEKLFF. The CDR3 DNA is TGTGCCAGCAGCTTAAAGGCGGCAGGGGAAGATGAAAAACTGTTTTTT.

The V gene is TRBV6-5, the J gene TRBJ2-5, with 7 nucleotides matching TRBD1. Germline V gene lookup returns CDR1 MNHEY and CDR2 SVGAGI. The CDR3 has 14 residues. V lost 3 bases, J lost 4 bases, and 5 bases stayed unmatched. The CDR3 spells CASSYNRGRETQYF. The CDR3 bases are TGTGCCAGCAGTTATAACAGGGGTCGAGAGACCCAGTACTTC.

The chain links TRBV28 to TRBJ2-2, with TRBD2 matching 10 bases. Germline CDR1 is MDHEN and CDR2 is SYDVKM. The CDR3 is 17 amino acids. Germline trimming cut 7 bases from V and 4 bases from J; bases unmatched to any gene: 12. DNA for the CDR3: TGTGCCAGCAACCCGATCTCGAGCGGGGGGGCCACCGGGGAGCTGTTTTTT. Protein sequence: CASNPISSGGATGELFF.

This sequence joins TRBV30 and TRBJ2-2; no clear D. Germline V gene sequence: CDR1 GTSNPN, CDR2 SVGIG (reference sequence). Trimming stripped 2 bases from V and 11 bases from J, with 9 bases between. The CDR3 length is 11 residues. CDR3 sequence: CAWSREFELFF. In DNA, the CDR3 is TGTGCCTGGAGTCGTGAGTTTGAGCTGTTTTTT.

This clone was picked up one time. The chain combines TRBV2 with TRBJ2-5; tentatively, D is TRBD1 (6 bases). Matching the DNA end better, TRBJ2-7 makes the J call doubtful. Germline CDR1 SNHLY, CDR2 FYNNEI. The CDR3 contains 14 residues. DNA of the CDR3: TGTGCCAGCAGTGAAGGCAGGGGAACCTACGAGCAGTACTTC. Amino acid sequence: CASSEGRGTYEQYF.

The chain carries TRBV27 and TRBJ2-1; D may be TRBD1 (5 bases). V gave up 10 bases and J gave up 0 bases, with 13 bases separating them. The CDR3 consists of 14 residues. Germline lookup yields CDR1 MNHEY and CDR2 SMNVEV (reference sequence). CDR3 nucleotide sequence: TGTGCCATCGCGCCAGGGTACTCCTACAATGAGCAGTTCTTC. This encodes CAIAPGYSYNEQFF.

The chain employs TRBV4-2 and TRBJ1-2; tentatively, D is TRBD1 (6 bases). The germline V and J ends were trimmed by 2 bases and 4 bases, with 14 bases remaining between them. The CDR3 totals 15 residues. Germline CDR1 is LGHNA and CDR2 is YNFKEQ. The CDR3 nucleotides read TGTGCCAGCAGCCAAATTGCGCAGGGGACCTATGGCTACACCTTC. Protein: CASSQIAQGTYGYTF.

The rearrangement links TRBV27 to TRBJ2-7, with 8 bases that match TRBD1. Trimming removed 4 bases from V and 6 bases from J; junction bases left unmatched: 8. This CDR3 comprises 14 residues. Germline V lookup: CDR1 MNHEY, CDR2 SMNVEV (reference sequence). CDR3 sequence (DNA): TGTGCCAGCAGTTCTCTCCCACAGGGGGGCGAGCAGTACTTC. This encodes CASSSLPQGGEQYF.

J is TRBJ2-2 and V is TRBV7-9; 7 nucleotides align to TRBD2. Germline lookup yields CDR1 SEHNR and CDR2 FQNEAQ (reference sequence). The CDR3 sequence is 18 residues long. V dropped 2 bases and J dropped 2; count of bases not matched to a gene: 11. In nucleotides, the CDR3 is TGTGCCAGCAGCTTAACCCTATGGCGGGGGACCAACACCGGGGAGCTGTTTTTT. Translation: CASSLTLWRGTNTGELFF.

To note about this clone: The same CDR3 is also encoded by other DNA sequences in this sample. The chain is built from TRBV5-1 and TRBJ2-3, with 8 bases identical to TRBD2. V shed 5 bases and J 1 base; nucleotides not matched to a gene: 0. CDR1 SGHRS and CDR2 YFSETQ come from the germline V gene. The CDR3 extends over 13 amino acids. CDR3: CASSSGGTDTQYF. Here the CDR3 DNA reads TGCGCCAGCAGTAGCGGGGGCACAGATACGCAGTATTTT.

The chain couples TRBV28 to TRBJ1-2, with 9 bases that match TRBD1. This CDR3 has 14 residues. The ends lost 6 bases at V and 6 bases at J; junction bases unmatched: 8. Germline-derived CDR1 and CDR2 are MDHEN and SYDVKM. CDR3 protein: CASSARTGANGYTF. As DNA, the CDR3 is TGTGCCAGCAGCGCCCGGACAGGGGCAAATGGCTACACCTTC.

The chain employs TRBV4-3 and TRBJ2-5; a possible D gene is TRBD1 (5 bases). This CDR3 has 14 amino acids. V was cut by 0 bases and J by 6 bases, with 11 bases left in between. Germline CDR1 reads LGHNA; CDR2 reads YSLEER. Here the CDR3 DNA reads TGCGCCAGCAGCCAAGACAGGGTTCGAAAGACCCAGTACTTC. Translation: CASSQDRVRKTQYF.